Shown below are 32 T cell receptor beta chains from a single sample sequenced in a study of siplizumab effects on memory and regulatory T cells. Data came from immunoSEQ multiplex PCR; TCRdb stores just in-frame clones and leaves some out. The sample consists of about 120,000 clones, about 94% of them appearing once. Sequenced sample: non-Treg CD4+ T cells sorted from blood. The receptors originated from a human donor in good health.

This chain links TRBV7-6 with TRBJ2-2; D may be TRBD2 (5 bases). V was clipped by 0 bases and J by 1 base, with 6 bases between them. Germline assignment: CDR1 SGHVS and CDR2 FNYEAQ. This CDR3 contains 15 residues. Written as DNA, the CDR3 is TGTGCCAGCAGCTTAGCCGGGGAGAACACCGGGGAGCTGTTTTTT. It specifies CASSLAGENTGELFF.

Comments on this clone: Mismatch with germline at one junction end may stem from a read error. The J gene is TRBJ2-7, the V gene TRBV28, with D unresolved. Germline CDR1 MDHEN, CDR2 SYDVKM. The CDR3 totals 11 residues. The CDR3 sequence is CASSFQQSVDF. The CDR3 DNA is TGTGCCAGCAGTTTTCAACAGAGTGTGGACTTC.

The chain combines TRBV25-1 with TRBJ2-3, with 9 nucleotides matching TRBD2. CDR3 length: 15 residues. Germline CDR1 reads MGHDK; CDR2 reads SYGVNS. Trimming removed 4 bases from V and 2 bases from J; junction bases left unmatched: 4. CDR3 sequence: CASSAVAGATDTQYF. CDR3 nucleotide sequence: TGTGCCAGCAGTGCAGTAGCGGGGGCCACAGATACGCAGTATTTT.

CDR3 in amino acids: CASSERGQGAWAGPYNSPLHF. The CDR3 bases are TGTGCCAGCAGTGAAAGGGGACAGGGGGCATGGGCCGGCCCCTATAATTCACCCCTCCACTTT. The V gene is TRBV6-1, the J gene TRBJ1-6; 12 bases match TRBD1. The CDR3 is made up of 21 amino acids. The germline V gene encodes CDR1 MNHNS and CDR2 SASEGT. After removal of 2 bases from V and 2 bases from J, the junction contained 13 bases not matched to a gene.

This chain joins TRBV5-4 and TRBJ1-1; a weak D match, TRBD1 (5 bases). CDR1 is SGHNT, CDR2 YYREEE, per germline (reference sequence). The CDR3 has 12 amino acids. V lost 4 bases and J 10 bases, leaving 14 bases between the germline ends. The DNA of the CDR3 is TGTGCCAGCAGCCCTGGACAAGAACGAGCTTTCTTT. It encodes CASSPGQERAFF. The whole variable domain, filled in from reference TRBV5-4 and TRBJ1-1, reads ETGVTQSPTHLIKTRGQQVTLRCSSQSGHNTVSWYQQALGQGPQFIFQYYREEENGRGNFPPRFSGLQFPNYSSELNVNALELDDSALYLCASSPGQERAFFGQGTRLTVV.

The rearrangement links TRBV30 to TRBJ2-5; 7 bases map to TRBD1. The V and J ends lost 4 bases and 4 bases, in that order; junction bases with no gene match: 3. Germline V gene lookup returns CDR1 GTSNPN and CDR2 SVGIG (reference sequence). CDR3 length: 12 residues. The CDR3 loop reads CAWTRQGETQYF. CDR3 DNA sequence: TGTGCCTGGACTAGACAGGGAGAGACCCAGTACTTC.

This clone showed up just once. The V call is TRBV4-1, the J call TRBJ2-3; 11 bases are a match to TRBD2. The trim removed 1 base at V and 3 bases at J, leaving 3 bases unmatched. Germline V lookup: CDR1 MGHRA, CDR2 YSYEKL. The CDR3 is 16 residues long. CDR3 nucleotide sequence: TGCGCCAGCAGCCAAGGACTAGCGGGGTTTACAGATACGCAGTATTTT. It codes for CASSQGLAGFTDTQYF.

The chain carries TRBV5-1 and TRBJ1-1; TRBD1 matches 7 bases. Germline-derived CDR1 and CDR2 are SGHRS and YFSETQ. V lost 0 bases and J lost 0; bases outside the gene matches: 5. The CDR3 spans 16 residues. CDR3 DNA sequence: TGCGCCAGCAGCTTGGGACAGGGCGGCGTGAACACTGAAGCTTTCTTT. It translates to CASSLGQGGVNTEAFF.

The chain employs TRBV5-6 and TRBJ2-3; unclear D gene. Germline V gene data show CDR1 as SGHDT and CDR2 as YYEEEE. The CDR3 has 15 residues. The ends were cut back, 1 base at V and 1 base at J, with 10 bases in the middle. This chain's CDR3 is CASSLRSWGTDTQYF. DNA of the CDR3: TGTGCCAGCAGCTTGAGATCCTGGGGCACAGATACGCAGTATTTT.

The genes are TRBV25-1 and TRBJ2-1; possibly TRBD2 for D (6 bases). Trimming removed 3 bases at V and 5 bases at J, with 17 bases between. This CDR3 spans 16 amino acids. Germline CDR1 and CDR2: MGHDK and SYGVNS. The DNA for the CDR3 is TGTGCCAGCAGTGAGTTTGAGGGAGGCGGACACAATGAGCAGTTCTTC. This codes for CASSEFEGGGHNEQFF. The full variable domain, its missing parts supplied by reference TRBV25-1 and TRBJ2-1, is EADIYQTPRYLVIGTGKKITLECSQTMGHDKMYWYQQDPGMELHLIHYSYGVNSTEKGDLSSESTVSRIRTEHFPLTLESARPSHTSQYLCASSEFEGGGHNEQFFGPGTRLTVL.

The chain uses TRBV11-2 and TRBJ1-2; D is perhaps TRBD1 (5 bases). The CDR3 totals 14 residues. V shed 5 bases and J shed 7 bases, with 17 bases lying between them. The germline V gene encodes CDR1 SGHAT and CDR2 FQNNGV. The chain's CDR3 is CASSPERLGGGYTF. For the CDR3, the DNA is TGTGCCAGCAGCCCTGAGAGGTTGGGGGGTGGCTACACCTTC.

The chain recombines TRBV5-1 with TRBJ2-5; 9 bases map to TRBD1. Trimming took 4 bases from V and 2 from J; bases not matched to a gene: 9. Looked up from germline, CDR1 is SGHRS and CDR2 is YFSETQ. CDR3 length: 16 amino acids. The DNA of the CDR3 is TGCGCCAGCAGCAACGGGGACAGGGAACCACAAGAGACCCAGTACTTC. Translating gives CASSNGDREPQETQYF.

This clone was counted a single time. V and J are TRBV4-3 and TRBJ1-2, with D perhaps matching TRBD1 (5 bases). There are 14 residues in the CDR3. Trimming pared 1 base from V and 3 bases from J, leaving 9 bases between. CDR1 LGHNA and CDR2 YSLEER come from the germline V gene. CDR3 region: CASSQGRGDYGYTF. CDR3 nucleotides: TGCGCCAGCAGCCAAGGACGAGGGGACTATGGCTACACCTTC.

The table lists this clone with a count of one. The chain is built from TRBV28 and TRBJ2-1; 12 bases line up with TRBD2. With 6 bases clipped from V and 0 bases from J, the junction kept 12 bases outside the gene matches. Germline assignment: CDR1 MDHEN and CDR2 SYDVKM. CDR3 length equals 19 residues. The CDR3: CASSSLGLAGFSSYNEQFF. The CDR3 DNA reads TGTGCCAGCAGCTCCTTGGGACTAGCGGGCTTTAGCTCCTACAATGAGCAGTTCTTC.

V usage is TRBV9 and J usage is TRBJ1-5, with TRBD1 as a possible D gene (5 bases). With 4 bases removed from V and 4 bases from J, the gap between germline ends came to 21 bases. The CDR3 has 17 residues. The germline CDR1 and CDR2 sequences are SGDLS and YYNGEE. The CDR3 nucleotides read TGTGCCAGCAGCTCCGGGGGACCCGGGAGGACAAATCAGCCCCAGCATTTT. Translating gives CASSSGGPGRTNQPQHF.

The rearrangement joins TRBV7-9 to TRBJ2-5, with TRBD2 identical over 11 bases. The CDR3 has 18 amino acids. V was pared by 3 bases and J by 2 bases, with 11 bases of the junction left unmatched. Germline CDR1 reads SEHNR; CDR2 reads FQNEAQ (reference sequence). The CDR3 sequence: CASSFSLAGGPGQETQYF. DNA for the CDR3: TGTGCCAGCAGCTTTAGTCTAGCGGGGGGACCGGGACAAGAGACCCAGTACTTC.

The CDR3 here is CASSLSAGASNEKLFF. For the CDR3, the DNA is TGTGCCAGCAGCTTGTCGGCGGGGGCCTCTAATGAAAAACTGTTTTTT. This chain uses TRBV5-4 with TRBJ1-4, with a tentative D call TRBD1 (6 bases). V was shortened by 1 base and J by 3 bases, with 13 bases between the two germline ends. CDR3 length: 16 residues. Germline V CDR1 and CDR2: SGHNT, YYREEE (reference sequence).

This clone has more than one count but fewer than ten. The rearrangement joins TRBV6-6 to TRBJ2-1, with D unresolved. From germline, CDR1 is MNHNY and CDR2 SVGAGI (reference sequence). CDR3 size: 11 residues. V lost 6 bases, J lost 10 bases, and 10 bases lay in between. CDR3 loop: CASRKSQEQFF. CDR3 in DNA: TGTGCCAGCAGAAAGAGTCAAGAGCAGTTCTTC.

A single count supports this clone. Other DNA sequences of this sample code for an identical CDR3. This chain connects TRBV27 to TRBJ1-2, with 7 bases that match TRBD1. The CDR3 contains 13 residues. V shed 2 bases and J 3 bases; nucleotides not matched to a gene: 0. Looked up from germline, CDR1 is MNHEY and CDR2 is SMNVEV (reference sequence). CDR3 sequence reads: CASSLTGDYGYTF. The CDR3 coding sequence is TGTGCCAGCAGTTTAACAGGGGACTATGGCTACACCTTC.

The chain couples TRBV4-1 to TRBJ2-1; weak D call: TRBD2 (7 bases). CDR3 length equals 16 residues. From germline, CDR1 is MGHRA and CDR2 YSYEKL. The V and J ends lost 4 bases and 8 bases respectively, with 21 bases between them. CDR3 loop: CASSLFRLGGVYEQFF. For the CDR3, the DNA is TGCGCCAGCAGCCTTTTCCGACTAGGGGGGGTCTATGAGCAGTTCTTC.

The rearrangement joins TRBV19 to TRBJ2-3; D perhaps matches TRBD2 (6 bases). This CDR3 has 15 amino acids. Trimming stripped 5 bases from V and 2 bases from J, with 14 bases between. Germline lookup yields CDR1 LNHDA and CDR2 SQIVND (reference sequence). The CDR3 DNA reads TGTGCCAGTAGTCTGGACGGGGGATACACAGATACGCAGTATTTT. Encoded protein: CASSLDGGYTDTQYF.

The chain combines TRBV6-1 with TRBJ1-2; 9 nucleotides agree with TRBD1. CDR3 length equals 15 residues. Germline CDR1 is MNHNS and CDR2 is SASEGT. Losses at the gene ends were 3 bases for V and 10 bases for J; bases not matched to a gene: 12. The CDR3 DNA is TGTGCCAGCAGTGAGGGACAGGGCTTTAGAGGGGTCTACACCTTC. This sequence encodes CASSEGQGFRGVYTF.

This chain links TRBV18 with TRBJ1-2; 11 nucleotides agree with TRBD1. J lost 3 bases, V lost 3 bases, and 9 bases had no gene match. Per germline, CDR1 KGHSH and CDR2 LQKENI. This CDR3 has 17 residues. In nucleotides, the CDR3 is TGTGCCAGCTCACCCGGGACAGGGGGTTTCTCCGACTATGGCTACACCTTC. Protein: CASSPGTGGFSDYGYTF.

The J gene is TRBJ2-3, the V gene TRBV10-3; 10 bases line up with TRBD2. V lost 0 bases and J lost 1; bases outside the gene matches: 7. The germline V gene has CDR1 ENHRY and CDR2 SYGVKD. This CDR3 region has 18 residues. The CDR3 DNA is TGTGCCATCAGTGAGTCGACGGGACTAGCGTGGGGCACAGATACGCAGTATTTT. Protein: CAISESTGLAWGTDTQYF.

This chain uses TRBV28 with TRBJ1-2, with unresolved D. V lost 3 bases to trimming and J lost 0 bases, with 17 bases between them. The CDR3 covers 17 residues. The germline V gene has CDR1 MDHEN and CDR2 SYDVKM. The CDR3 DNA sequence: TGTGCCAGCAGTTTTATTAAGAGGAGTGCAGCTAACTATGGCTACACCTTC. It codes for CASSFIKRSAANYGYTF.

The chain recombines TRBV28 with TRBJ1-2; D is undetermined. The length of the CDR3 is 14 residues. Per germline, CDR1 MDHEN and CDR2 SYDVKM. V lost 1 base to trimming and J lost 7 bases, with 13 bases between them. The CDR3 sequence: CASSLSADRGGYTF. The CDR3 DNA reads as TGTGCCAGCAGTTTATCGGCAGACCGGGGTGGCTACACCTTC.

About this clone: Other DNA sequences of this sample code for an identical CDR3. J is TRBJ1-2 and V is TRBV7-2; D might be TRBD1 (5 bases). Per germline, CDR1 SGHTA and CDR2 FQGNSA. This CDR3 contains 12 residues. V was shortened by 1 base and J by 6 bases, with 6 bases between the two germline ends. CDR3: CASSLGGDGYTF. The CDR3, as DNA: TGTGCCAGCAGCTTAGGGGGGGATGGCTACACCTTC.

The chain couples TRBV11-2 to TRBJ2-3, with unresolved D. CDR3 length equals 11 residues. The V gene lost 4 bases and the J gene lost 3 bases, with 2 bases spanning the gap. CDR1 is SGHAT and CDR2 is FQNNGV in the germline V gene. The CDR3 DNA sequence: TGTGCCAGCAGCTATACAGATACGCAGTATTTT. This translates into CASSYTDTQYF.

This chain uses TRBV5-6 with TRBJ1-1; no clear D gene. Trimming shortened V by 0 bases and J by 12 bases, and 12 bases separated the two germline ends. Germline lookup yields CDR1 SGHDT and CDR2 YYEEEE. The CDR3 totals 12 residues. The CDR3 coding sequence is TGTGCCAGCAGCTTGGGAGGTGGAAGTCCTTTCTTT. This translates into CASSLGGGSPFF. The full variable domain, rest sourced from reference TRBV5-6 and TRBJ1-1, is DAGVTQSPTHLIKTRGQQVTLRCSPKSGHDTVSWYQQALGQGPQFIFQYYEEEERQRGNFPDRFSGHQFPNYSSELNVNALLLGDSALYLCASSLGGGSPFFGQGTRLTVV.

V is TRBV18 and J is TRBJ2-7, with unresolved D. Trimming cost V 6 bases and J 0 bases, with 15 bases left between them. The germline V gene has CDR1 KGHSH and CDR2 LQKENI. The length of the CDR3 is 15 residues. The CDR3 coding sequence is TGTGCCAGCTCCCTCACCCTCTCCGACTCCTACGAGCAGTACTTC. It translates to CASSLTLSDSYEQYF.

The J gene is TRBJ2-2, the V gene TRBV27; a possible D gene is TRBD1 (5 bases). The germline V gene has CDR1 MNHEY and CDR2 SMNVEV (reference sequence). There are 17 residues in the CDR3. The V gene lost 0 bases and the J gene lost 1 base, with 12 bases spanning the gap. CDR3 protein: CASSLSTGTGNTGELFF. CDR3 coding DNA: TGTGCCAGCAGTTTATCGACCGGCACAGGGAACACCGGGGAGCTGTTTTTT.

The rearrangement joins TRBV5-8 to TRBJ2-2, with D uncertain. V shed 3 bases and J shed 5 bases, with 8 bases lying between them. The CDR3 spans 13 residues. Germline values: CDR1 SGHTS, CDR2 YDEGEE. CDR3 DNA sequence: TGTGCCAGCAGCTCCCCACGAACCGGGGAGCTGTTTTTT. It yields the protein CASSSPRTGELFF. Full variable domain (outside the CDR3, taken from reference TRBV5-8 and TRBJ2-2): EAGVTQSPTHLIKTRGQQATLRCSPISGHTSVYWYQQALGLGLQFLLWYDEGEERNRGNFPPRFSGRQFPNYSSELNVNALELEDSALYLCASSSPRTGELFFGEGSRLTVL.